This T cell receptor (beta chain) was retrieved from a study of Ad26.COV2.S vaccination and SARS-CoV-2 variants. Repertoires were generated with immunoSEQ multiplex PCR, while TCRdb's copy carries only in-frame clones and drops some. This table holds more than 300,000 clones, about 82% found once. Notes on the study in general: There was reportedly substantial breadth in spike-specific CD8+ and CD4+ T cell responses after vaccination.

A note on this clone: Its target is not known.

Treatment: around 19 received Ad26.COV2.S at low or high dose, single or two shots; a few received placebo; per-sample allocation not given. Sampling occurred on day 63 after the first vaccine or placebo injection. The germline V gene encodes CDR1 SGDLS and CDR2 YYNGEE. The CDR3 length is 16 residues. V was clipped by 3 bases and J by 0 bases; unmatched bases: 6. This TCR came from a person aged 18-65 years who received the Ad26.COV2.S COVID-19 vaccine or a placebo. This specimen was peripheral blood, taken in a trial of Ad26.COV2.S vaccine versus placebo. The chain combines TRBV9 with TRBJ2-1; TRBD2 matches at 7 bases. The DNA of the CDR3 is TGTGCCAGCAGCGCAGACGGCGGGAGCTCCTACAATGAGCAGTTCTTC. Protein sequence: CASSADGGSSYNEQFF. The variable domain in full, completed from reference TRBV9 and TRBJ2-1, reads DSGVTQTPKHLITATGQRVTLRCSPRSGDLSVYWYQQSLDQGLQFLIQYYNGEERAKGNILERFSAQQFPDLHSELNLSSLELGDSALYFCASSADGGSSYNEQFFGPGTRLTVL.